One sample yielded the 2 T cell receptor beta chains listed below, sequenced in a study of patients and donors after allogeneic stem cell transplantation. TCRdb re-called the RT-PCR reads through MiXCR, storing one row per CDR3 protein. Here the sample spans thousands of distinct CDR3 sequences, 20% to 25% being singletons. Sequenced: blood, either unsorted or a sorted T cell fraction (not recorded which). The receptors originated from a human donor who was either an allogeneic HSCT recipient or a stem cell or donor lymphocyte infusion donor (not recorded which). It is not recorded whose cells these are; they may come from a transplant donor.

V and J are TRBV18 and TRBJ2-7; TRBD1 matches 8 bases. Germline values: CDR1 KGHSH, CDR2 LQKENI. V was clipped by 3 bases and J by 6 bases; unmatched bases: 4. The CDR3 extends over 13 amino acids. DNA of the CDR3: TGTGCCAGCTCACCGACAGGGGAAGGCGAGCAGTACTTC. Its translation is CASSPTGEGEQYF.

The chain joins TRBV19 to TRBJ2-1; D is unclear. Trimming removed 5 bases from V and 5 bases from J, with 10 bases in between. Germline lookup yields CDR1 LNHDA and CDR2 SQIVND (reference sequence). CDR3 length equals 13 residues. The CDR3 DNA is TGTGCCAGTAGTCAATACGAAGACAATGAGCAGTTCTTC. It specifies CASSQYEDNEQFF.